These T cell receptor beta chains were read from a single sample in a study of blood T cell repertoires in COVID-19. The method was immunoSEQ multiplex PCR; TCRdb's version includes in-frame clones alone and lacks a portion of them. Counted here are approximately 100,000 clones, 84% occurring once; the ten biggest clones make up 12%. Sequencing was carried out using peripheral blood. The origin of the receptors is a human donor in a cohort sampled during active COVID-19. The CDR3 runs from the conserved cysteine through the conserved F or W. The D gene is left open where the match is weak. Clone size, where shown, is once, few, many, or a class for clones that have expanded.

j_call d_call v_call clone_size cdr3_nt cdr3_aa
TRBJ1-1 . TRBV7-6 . TGTGCCAGCAGCTTGGGGAGTTGGGTGATGAACACTGAAGCTTTCTTT CASSLGSWVMNTEAFF
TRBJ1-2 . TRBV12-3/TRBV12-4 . TGTGCCAGCAGGACAACAAGTAACTATGGCTACACCTTC CASRTTSNYGYTF
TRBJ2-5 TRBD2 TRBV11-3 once TGTGCCAGCGCACCCCTAGCGGGGGACCCCCAAGAGACCCAGTACTTC CASAPLAGDPQETQYF
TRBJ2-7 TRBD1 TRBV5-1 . TGCGCCAGCAGCTCATCCGGGACAGTCTACGAGCAGTACTTC CASSSSGTVYEQYF
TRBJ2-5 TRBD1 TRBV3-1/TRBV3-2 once TGTGCCAGCAGCCAAGGAACGCATGGACAGGGCGAGGGGGAGACCCAGTACTTC CASSQGTHGQGEGETQYF
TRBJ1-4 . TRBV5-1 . TGCGCCAGCAGCATAGGCCGGGGGGGAGTCGAGGAAAAACTGTTTTTT CASSIGRGGVEEKLFF
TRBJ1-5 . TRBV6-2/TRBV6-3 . TGTGCCAGCAGTACACCCCTGACACCGGTACACAATCAGCCCCAGCATTTT CASSTPLTPVHNQPQHF
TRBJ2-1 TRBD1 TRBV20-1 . TGCAGTGCTAGTAGGGGACAGATGTACAATGAGCAGTTCTTC CSASRGQMYNEQFF
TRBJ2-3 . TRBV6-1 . TGTGCCAGCAGTGAAGGGCTAGCGCCAGGGACGCAGTATTTT CASSEGLAPGTQYF
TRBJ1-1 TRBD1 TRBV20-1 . TGCAGTGCTAGTCGGACAGGGGACACTGAAGCTTTCTTT CSASRTGDTEAFF
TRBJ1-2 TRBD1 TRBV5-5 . TGTGCCAGCAGCTTGGGAACGGGACAGTATACGTATGGCTACACCTTC CASSLGTGQYTYGYTF
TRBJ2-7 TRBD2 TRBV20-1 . TGCAGTGCTAGTGGGCTAGCGGGGGGAGGAGAGCAGTACTTC CSASGLAGGGEQYF
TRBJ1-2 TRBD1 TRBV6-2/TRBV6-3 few TGTGCCAGCAGTTACCCGGGACAGGGGGCGCACGGCTACACCTTC CASSYPGQGAHGYTF
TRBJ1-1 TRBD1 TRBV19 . TGTGCCAGTAGTTTCAGGGGGCGAGGGAACACTGAAGCTTTCTTT CASSFRGRGNTEAFF
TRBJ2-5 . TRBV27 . TGTGCCAGCAGTTTCCTCACTCAAGAGACCCAGTACTTC CASSFLTQETQYF
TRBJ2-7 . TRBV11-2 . TGTGCCAGCAGCTTAGGTGGCGGATACGAGCAGTACTTC CASSLGGGYEQYF
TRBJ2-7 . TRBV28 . TGTGCCAGCAGTTCATCGACAGTTAGGCACGAGCAGTACTTC CASSSSTVRHEQYF
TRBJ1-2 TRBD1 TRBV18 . TGTGCCAGCTCACCTAAAGGACAGGGGAGCTATGGCTACACCTTC CASSPKGQGSYGYTF
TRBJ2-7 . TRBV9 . TGTGCCAGCAGCGTAGCTTGGACAGACGAGCAGTACTTC CASSVAWTDEQYF
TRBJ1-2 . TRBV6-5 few TGTGCCAGCAGTTCCGGTCACAGCAGCTATGGCTACACCTTC CASSSGHSSYGYTF
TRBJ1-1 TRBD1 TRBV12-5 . TGTGCTAGTGGTTTGTGGCAGGGGGCTAATCGGGGCACTGAAGCTTTCTTT CASGLWQGANRGTEAFF
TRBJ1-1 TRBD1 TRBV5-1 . TGCGCCAGCAGCGGCAGGACAGGGAGCACTGAAGCTTTCTTT CASSGRTGSTEAFF
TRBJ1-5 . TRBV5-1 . TGCGCCAGCAGCTTGACGCCAGGGGTAAGAAATCAGCCCCAGCATTTT CASSLTPGVRNQPQHF
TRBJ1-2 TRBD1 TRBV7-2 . TGTGCCTCCGGGACAGTGTATGGCTACACCTTC CASGTVYGYTF
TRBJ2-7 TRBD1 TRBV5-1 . TGCGCCAGCAGCCGTGGGGGGACAGGCTCCTACGAGCAGTACTTC CASSRGGTGSYEQYF
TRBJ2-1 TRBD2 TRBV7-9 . TGTGCCAGCAGCCCTCTAGCGGGGGGTCTCAATGAGCAGTTCTTC CASSPLAGGLNEQFF
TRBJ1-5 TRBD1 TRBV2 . TGTGCCAGCAGCCACAGGGGAGATCAGCCCCAGCATTTT CASSHRGDQPQHF
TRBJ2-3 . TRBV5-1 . TGCGCCAGCAGCTTGGATGAGGGCACGCAGTATTTT CASSLDEGTQYF
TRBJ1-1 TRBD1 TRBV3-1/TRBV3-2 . TGTGCCAGCAGCTCCCGGGACAGGAACACTGAAGCTTTCTTT CASSSRDRNTEAFF
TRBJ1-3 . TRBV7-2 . TGTGCCAGCAGCTTAGGTAGACAGACCTCTGGAAACACCATATATTTT CASSLGRQTSGNTIYF
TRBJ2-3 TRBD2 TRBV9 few TGTGCCAGCAGCGCGGGAGGATGGGATACGCAGTATTTT CASSAGGWDTQYF
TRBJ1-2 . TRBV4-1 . TGCGCCAGCAGCCAAGATGGGGCAAATTATGGCTACACCTTC CASSQDGANYGYTF
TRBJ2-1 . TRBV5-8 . TGTGCCAGCAGCAAAAACACGTTCCAGGGGAACTACAATGAGCAGTTCTTC CASSKNTFQGNYNEQFF
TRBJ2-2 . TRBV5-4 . TGTGCCAGCAGCTTGGGGGACACCACGAACACCGGGGAGCTGTTTTTT CASSLGDTTNTGELFF
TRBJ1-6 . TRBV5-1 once TGCGCCAGCAGCAACTCAGGTTTCGATTCACCCCTCCACTTT CASSNSGFDSPLHF
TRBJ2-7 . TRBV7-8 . TGTGCCAGCAGCGCCTTGCTAGTTCCCTACGAGCAGTACTTC CASSALLVPYEQYF
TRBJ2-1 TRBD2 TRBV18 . TGTGCCAGCTCACCGGGACTAGCGGGGTTCAATGAGCAGTTCTTC CASSPGLAGFNEQFF
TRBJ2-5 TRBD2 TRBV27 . TGTGCCAGCAGTTTAAGCTCTAGGGGACTAGCAGGGGAGACCCAGTACTTC CASSLSSRGLAGETQYF
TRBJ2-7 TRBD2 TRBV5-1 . TGCGCCAGCGGACAGAATAGCGGGGGGATCCACGAGCAGTACTTC CASGQNSGGIHEQYF
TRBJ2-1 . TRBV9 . TGTGCCAGCAGCGTAATAGAAAGCTCCTACAATGAGCAGTTCTTC CASSVIESSYNEQFF
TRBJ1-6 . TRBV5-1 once TGCGCCAGCAGTGAGAGCTCCTATAATTCACCCCTCCACTTT CASSESSYNSPLHF
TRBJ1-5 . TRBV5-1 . TGCGCCAGCAGCTTACAGGGTTTTCAGCCCCAGCATTTT CASSLQGFQPQHF
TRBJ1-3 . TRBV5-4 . TGTGCCAGCAGCTTAGACAGGTCATCGGTAAACACCATATATTTT CASSLDRSSVNTIYF
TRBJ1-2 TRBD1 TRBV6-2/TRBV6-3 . TGTGCCAGCAGTTTCTTTCATACAGGGGACTATGGCTACACCTTC CASSFFHTGDYGYTF
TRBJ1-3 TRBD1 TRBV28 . TGTGCCAGCAGTTGGGGAACAGGGGGCCGTGGAAACACCATATATTTT CASSWGTGGRGNTIYF
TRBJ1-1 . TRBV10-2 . TGCGCCAGCAGTGATATCAGGGGTTTCAACACTGAAGCTTTCTTT CASSDIRGFNTEAFF
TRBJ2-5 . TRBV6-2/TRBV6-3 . TGTGCCAGCAGCGTGACAAGAGAGACCCAGTACTTC CASSVTRETQYF
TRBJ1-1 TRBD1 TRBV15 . TGTGCCACCAGCAGAGGAGGGGACAGGCGCTTTGAAGCTTTCTTT CATSRGGDRRFEAFF
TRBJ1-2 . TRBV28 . TGTGCCAGCAGTAAGATACAAGGCTACACCTTC CASSKIQGYTF
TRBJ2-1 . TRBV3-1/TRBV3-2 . TGTGCCAGCAGCCAAAGGAGCGAGCAGTTCTTC CASSQRSEQFF
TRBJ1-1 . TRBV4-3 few TGCGCCAGCAGCCAAGAGCACACGAACACTGAAGCTTTCTTT CASSQEHTNTEAFF
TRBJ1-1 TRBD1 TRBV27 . TGTGCCAGCAGTTTATACAGGGGGCAAGGGTACACTGAAGCTTTCTTT CASSLYRGQGYTEAFF
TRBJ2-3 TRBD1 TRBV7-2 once TGTGCCAGCAGCTTAGGACAGGGTTTCCACACAGATACGCAGTATTTT CASSLGQGFHTDTQYF
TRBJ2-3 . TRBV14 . TGTGCCAGCAGCCAGTTACTAGCAAGCACAGATACGCAGTATTTT CASSQLLASTDTQYF
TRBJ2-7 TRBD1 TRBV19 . TGTGCCAGTAGTAAGGCGGGACAGGGCCAATACGAGCAGTACTTC CASSKAGQGQYEQYF
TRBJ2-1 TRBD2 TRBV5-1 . TGCGCCAGCAGCTCCGCTAGCGGTTACAATGAGCAGTTCTTC CASSSASGYNEQFF
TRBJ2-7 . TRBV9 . TGTGCCAGCAGCGTAGATAGATACGAGCAGTACTTC CASSVDRYEQYF
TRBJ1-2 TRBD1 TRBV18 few TGTGCCAGCTCATCAGGAGGGGGCGTCTATGGCTACACCTTC CASSSGGGVYGYTF
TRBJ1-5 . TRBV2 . TGTGCCAGCAGGCCCCGAGGGCTCTATCAGCCCCAGCATTTT CASRPRGLYQPQHF